This T cell receptor (beta chain) was captured by sequencing in a study of T cell responses to AZD1222 COVID-19 vaccine. Germline CDR1 is SEHNR and CDR2 is FQNEAQ (reference sequence). This CDR3 is 17 amino acids long. The junction had 16 bases not matched to a gene; V was cut back by 5 bases and J by 8 bases. Assay used: immunoSEQ multiplex PCR; TCRdb lists only in-frame clones, some missing. The table lists 70,000 to 100,000 clones, roughly 85% of them singletons. Study observations and caveats: Most donors were white British, females outnumbered males, and clonal diversity was possibly underestimated. Compared with day 0, the breadth and depth of the Spike-specific TCR repertoire rose significantly after two doses of AZD1222. There were vaccine-associated CD4 TCRs across spike, dominant at 160-218 and 743-854.

Note on this clone: The antigen remains unidentified.

This clonotype was obtained from an adult who received the AZD1222 COVID-19 vaccine. The V gene is TRBV7-9, the J gene TRBJ2-1; 9 bases are a match to TRBD2. The sequenced sample was peripheral blood, obtained 28 days after the second AZD1222 dose. CDR3 amino acids: CASSPPGASGNRDEQFF. CDR3 DNA sequence: TGTGCCAGCAGCCCCCCCGGGGCTAGCGGGAATCGGGATGAGCAGTTCTTC. The full variable domain, in which reference TRBV7-9 and TRBJ2-1 provide the parts outside the CDR3, is DTGVSQNPRHKITKRGQNVTFRCDPISEHNRLYWYRQTLGQGPEFLTYFQNEAQLEKSRLLSDRFSAERPKGSFSTLEIQRTEQGDSAMYLCASSPPGASGNRDEQFFGPGTRLTVL.